The 10 T cell receptor beta chains below come from one sample, sequenced in a study of control samples from healthy donors and cancer patients. Assay: immunoSEQ multiplex PCR; the TCRdb copy retains only in-frame clones and omits some. Of around 110,000 clones listed, 70% to 90% are singletons. The sample taken for sequencing was blood. The receptors come from a woman in her 70s in good health.

The chain carries TRBV2 and TRBJ2-2; no definite D call. Trimming stripped 6 bases from V and 3 bases from J, with 11 bases between. Germline CDR1 and CDR2: SNHLY and FYNNEI. This CDR3 spans 14 amino acids. The chain's CDR3 is CASSEDGYTGELFF. The CDR3, as DNA: TGTGCCAGCAGCGAGGACGGATACACCGGGGAGCTGTTTTTT.

The rearrangement links TRBV27 to TRBJ2-5, with a weak D call TRBD2 (6 bases). V was clipped by 6 bases and J by 11 bases, with 16 bases between them. There are 12 residues in the CDR3. Germline V gene data show CDR1 as MNHEY and CDR2 as SMNVEV (reference sequence). CDR3 bases: TGTGCCAGCAGCACACCCGGACTAATTCAGTACTTC. Protein product: CASSTPGLIQYF.

This clone was counted only a few times. The chain carries TRBV15 and TRBJ2-1; D not resolved. CDR1 is LNHNV and CDR2 is YYDKDF in the germline V gene (reference sequence). V was clipped by 3 bases and J by 9 bases, with 12 bases between them. This CDR3 contains 13 residues. The chain's CDR3 is CATSSGPEGEQFF. CDR3 in DNA: TGTGCCACCAGCAGTGGACCCGAAGGTGAGCAGTTCTTC.

This chain uses TRBV4-1 with TRBJ1-2; D is possibly TRBD1 (6 bases). The V and J ends lost 0 bases and 1 base respectively, with 18 bases between them. CDR1 and CDR2 (germline): MGHRA, YSYEKL. CDR3 size: 18 residues. The CDR3 is CASSQDRLGDRSNYGYTF. CDR3 in DNA: TGCGCCAGCAGCCAAGATCGCTTGGGCGACAGGAGTAACTATGGCTACACCTTC.

The rearrangement uses TRBV14 and TRBJ1-5, with TRBD1 as a possible D gene (6 bases). CDR1 and CDR2 from the germline V gene are SGHDN and FVKESK. Trimming removed 3 bases from V and 7 bases from J, with 19 bases in between. This CDR3 is built from 16 residues. Written as DNA, the CDR3 is TGTGCCAGCAGCCAGTCCGGGGGGGCGAGGAACCAGCCCCAGCATTTT. It codes for CASSQSGGARNQPQHF.

J is TRBJ2-5 and V is TRBV13, with D unresolved. V was clipped by 5 bases and J by 4 bases, with 11 bases between them. The CDR3 is 13 amino acids. CDR1 is PRHDT, CDR2 FYEKMQ, per germline (reference sequence). CDR3 sequence: CASSPGFGETQYF. The CDR3 nucleotides are TGTGCCAGCAGCCCCGGTTTCGGAGAGACCCAGTACTTC. The variable domain in full, completed from reference TRBV13 and TRBJ2-5, reads AAGVIQSPRHLIKEKRETATLKCYPIPRHDTVYWYQQGPGQDPQFLISFYEKMQSDKGSIPDRFSAQQFSDYHSELNMSSLELGDSALYFCASSPGFGETQYFGPGTRLLVL.

This chain joins TRBV6-1 and TRBJ1-1; D possibly corresponds to TRBD1 (6 bases). The CDR3 length is 16 residues. Per the germline V gene, CDR1 is MNHNS and CDR2 is SASEGT. Trimming left V 4 bases short and J 3 bases short, with 18 bases between. This CDR3 reads CASSAEPGGGYTEAFF. The CDR3 nucleotides are TGTGCCAGCAGTGCCGAGCCGGGGGGCGGGTACACTGAAGCTTTCTTT.

About this clone itself: One end of the junction varies from germline; a read error may be responsible. Here the CDR3 DNA reads TGTGCCAGCAGCTCCCGGACGGATTCTGTAGCCTTC. Amino acid sequence: CASSSRTDSVAF. This sequence joins TRBV5-5 and TRBJ1-2; no definite D call. CDR1 SGHKS and CDR2 YYEKEE come from the germline V gene (reference sequence). The CDR3 runs 12 residues.

This sequence joins TRBV9 and TRBJ2-1; TRBD2 agrees at 10 bases. Trimming cost V 0 bases and J 9 bases; bases outside gene matches: 6. Per germline, CDR1 SGDLS and CDR2 YYNGEE. The CDR3 length is 15 residues. CDR3 sequence (DNA): TGTGCCAGCAGCGTAGAAGCCCAGCGGGGGGGTGAGCAGTTCTTC. Protein sequence: CASSVEAQRGGEQFF.

The V gene is TRBV28, the J gene TRBJ1-2, with D unresolved. The CDR3 length is 13 residues. Germline V gives CDR1 MDHEN, CDR2 SYDVKM. V was trimmed by 1 base and J by 6 bases, leaving 9 bases between them. CDR3: CASSLSGDNGYTF. Written as DNA, the CDR3 is TGTGCCAGCAGTTTATCCGGAGACAATGGCTACACCTTC.